The source of this T cell receptor beta chain is a study of T cell responses to AZD1222 COVID-19 vaccine. Deletions cut 0 bases from V and 2 bases from J, with 10 bases between. This CDR3 is built from 15 residues. Germline CDR1 is MGHRA and CDR2 is YSYEKL. Remarks on this clone: The antigen is unknown.

Study-level results: Nearly half of spike-specific TCRs reportedly go after variant regions that carry no mutations. Donor demographics were predominantly white British with a female majority; clonal diversity may be underestimated. No repertoire was sampled before or during the peak T cell response, only after it. Spike-specific TCR breadth and depth went up after people got two AZD1222 doses.

The repertoire was sequenced with immunoSEQ multiplex PCR; TCRdb's copy has only in-frame clones and lacks some. Of about 190,000 clones in the sample, approximately 87% were seen once. J is TRBJ2-5 and V is TRBV4-1, with D maybe TRBD1 (7 bases). Specimen: peripheral blood, collected on day 0 of MenACWY control vaccination. This clonotype was sampled from an adult in good health. The CDR3 reads CASSQDSGGQETQYF. The CDR3 region has the DNA TGCGCCAGCAGCCAAGATTCAGGGGGGCAAGAGACCCAGTACTTC.